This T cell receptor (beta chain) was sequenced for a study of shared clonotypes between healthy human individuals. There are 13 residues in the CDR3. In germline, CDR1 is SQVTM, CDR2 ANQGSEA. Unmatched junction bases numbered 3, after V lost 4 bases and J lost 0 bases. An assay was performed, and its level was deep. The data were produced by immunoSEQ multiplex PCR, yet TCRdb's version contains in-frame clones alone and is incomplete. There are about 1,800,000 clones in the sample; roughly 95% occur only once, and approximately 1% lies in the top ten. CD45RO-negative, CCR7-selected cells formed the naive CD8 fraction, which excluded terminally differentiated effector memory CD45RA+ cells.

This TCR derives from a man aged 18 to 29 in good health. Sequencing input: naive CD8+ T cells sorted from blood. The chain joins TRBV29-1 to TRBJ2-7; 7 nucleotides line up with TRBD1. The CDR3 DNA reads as TGCAGCGTTGCCCAGGGGGACTCCTACGAGCAGTACTTC. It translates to CSVAQGDSYEQYF.